The 12 T cell receptor beta chains given below trace back to one sample, sequenced in a study of T cell responses to AZD1222 COVID-19 vaccine. The method was immunoSEQ multiplex PCR; TCRdb's version includes in-frame clones alone and lacks a portion of them. The sample consists of about 160,000 clones, 88% of them appearing once. The sequencing here drew on peripheral blood, taken 28 days after the second AZD1222 dose. The source of these receptors is an adult who received the AZD1222 COVID-19 vaccine.

The chain recombines TRBV6-5 with TRBJ1-3; D is possibly TRBD1 (5 bases). Germline V CDR1 and CDR2: MNHEY, SVGAGI. V was shortened by 10 bases and J by 4 bases, with 14 bases between the two germline ends. The CDR3 covers 13 residues. Here the CDR3 reads CATTGQGGNTIYF. CDR3 nucleotide sequence: TGTGCCACCACTGGGCAGGGCGGAAACACCATATATTTT.

Notes on this clone: At one boundary the junction diverges from the germline segment, which might be a read error. This chain uses TRBV7-6 with TRBJ2-5; 12 bases are shared with TRBD1. Looked up from germline, CDR1 is SGHVS and CDR2 is FNYEAQ. This CDR3 spans 20 amino acids. The CDR3 DNA is TGTGCGAGCAGTCTGTTCTGGGACAGGGGGCTAGGGGACCTCCAAGAGACCCAGTACTTC. Translated: CASSLFWDRGLGDLQETQYF.

The V and J genes are TRBV9 and TRBJ1-5; no firm D call. Germline V gives CDR1 SGDLS, CDR2 YYNGEE. Trimming took 0 bases from V and 4 from J, leaving 8 bases between them. This CDR3 has 14 residues. The DNA for the CDR3 is TGTGCCAGCAGCGTAGACGGCAGAAATCAGCCCCAGCATTTT. It yields the protein CASSVDGRNQPQHF.

The chain couples TRBV21-1 to TRBJ1-5. TRBV21-1 is a pseudogene segment. The CDR3 has 18 residues. CDR3: CARYLWAAPGRGNQPQHF. The CDR3 DNA follows: TGTGCCAGGTACCTGTGGGCAGCCCCCGGGCGAGGCAATCAGCCCCAGCATTTT.

This clone has only a few counts. This sequence joins TRBV25-1 and TRBJ2-3, with D possibly TRBD2 on 5 matching bases. Germline V CDR1 and CDR2: MGHDK, SYGVNS. The CDR3 is made up of 15 amino acids. Trimming took 3 bases from V and 0 from J, leaving 10 bases between them. CDR3 residues: CASSDVASSTDTQYF. DNA for the CDR3: TGTGCCAGCAGTGATGTAGCGAGCAGCACAGATACGCAGTATTTT. The whole variable domain, filled in from reference TRBV25-1 and TRBJ2-3, reads EADIYQTPRYLVIGTGKKITLECSQTMGHDKMYWYQQDPGMELHLIHYSYGVNSTEKGDLSSESTVSRIRTEHFPLTLESARPSHTSQYLCASSDVASSTDTQYFGPGTRLTVL.

J is TRBJ1-2 and V is TRBV7-2; a possible D gene is TRBD1 (5 bases). The CDR3 loop spans 16 amino acids. V lost 1 base to trimming and J lost 2 bases, with 14 bases between them. Germline loops: CDR1 SGHTA, CDR2 FQGNSA. Here the CDR3 reads CASSLGGTRANYGYTF. The CDR3 DNA reads TGTGCCAGCAGCTTAGGGGGCACTCGGGCCAACTATGGCTACACCTTC.

This clone was seen only once. V and J are TRBV5-4 and TRBJ2-1; 7 nucleotides align to TRBD2. The germline CDR1 and CDR2 sequences are SGHNT and YYREEE (reference sequence). The trim removed 0 bases at V and 6 bases at J, leaving 3 bases unmatched. The length of the CDR3 is 14 residues. CDR3 nucleotides: TGTGCCAGCAGCTTGGGACTAGCACCCAATGAGCAGTTCTTC. Residues: CASSLGLAPNEQFF.

The chain joins TRBV19 to TRBJ1-1; 7 nucleotides agree with TRBD1. This CDR3 spans 14 amino acids. The V gene end was trimmed by 7 bases and the J gene end by 6 bases; junction bases not matched to a gene: 11. The germline V gene has CDR1 LNHDA and CDR2 SQIVND (reference sequence). Written as DNA, the CDR3 is TGTGCCAGTAATGACCCGGGGCAGGGGGCTGAAGCTTTCTTT. Protein sequence: CASNDPGQGAEAFF.

The J gene is TRBJ1-1, the V gene TRBV7-9; TRBD1 agrees at 7 bases. Trimming removed 3 bases from V and 5 bases from J; junction bases left unmatched: 3. From germline, CDR1 is SEHNR and CDR2 FQNEAQ (reference sequence). CDR3 length: 13 residues. The CDR3 DNA sequence: TGTGCCAGCAGCTTCAGGGGGGTGACTGAAGCTTTCTTT. This sequence encodes CASSFRGVTEAFF.

The chain links TRBV6-5 to TRBJ2-5, with D maybe TRBD2 (6 bases). This CDR3 is 14 amino acids long. Germline V gives CDR1 MNHEY, CDR2 SVGAGI. V was cut by 10 bases and J by 4 bases, with 19 bases left in between. CDR3 amino acids: CATDRGGGTETQYF. CDR3 coding DNA: TGTGCCACCGACCGTGGGGGAGGAACAGAGACCCAGTACTTC.

Comment on this clone: At one boundary the junction diverges from the germline segment, which might be a read error. The J gene is TRBJ2-1, the V gene TRBV6-1; no clear D. The CDR3 sequence is 14 residues long. From germline, CDR1 is MNHNS and CDR2 SASEGT. CDR3 nucleotide sequence: TGTGCCAGCACTGAAGGCGATACTCCAAATGAGCAGTTCTTC. Translating it yields CASTEGDTPNEQFF.

The J gene is TRBJ2-6, the V gene TRBV2, with D possibly TRBD2 on 5 matching bases. The CDR3 is 16 residues long. The V end was cut by 7 bases, the J end by 2 bases, with 15 bases between. CDR1 is SNHLY and CDR2 is FYNNEI in the germline V gene. The CDR3, as DNA: TGTGCCAGCATACCGAGGGTGCAGACTGGGGCCAACGTCCTGACTTTC. Translation: CASIPRVQTGANVLTF.